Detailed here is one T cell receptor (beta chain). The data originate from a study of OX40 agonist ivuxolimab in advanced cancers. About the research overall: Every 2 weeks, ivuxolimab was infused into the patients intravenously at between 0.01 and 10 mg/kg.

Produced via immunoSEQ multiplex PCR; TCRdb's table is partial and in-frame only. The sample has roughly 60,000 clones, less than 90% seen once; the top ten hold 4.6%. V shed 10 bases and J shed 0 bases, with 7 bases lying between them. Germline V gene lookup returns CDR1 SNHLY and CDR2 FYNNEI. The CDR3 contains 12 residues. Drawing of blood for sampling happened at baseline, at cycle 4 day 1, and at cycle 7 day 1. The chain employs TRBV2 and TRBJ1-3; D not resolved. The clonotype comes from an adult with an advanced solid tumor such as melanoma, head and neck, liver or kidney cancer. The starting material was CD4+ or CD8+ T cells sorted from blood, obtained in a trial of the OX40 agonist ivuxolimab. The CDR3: CAIFRSGNTIYF. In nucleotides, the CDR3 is TGTGCCATCTTTCGCTCTGGAAACACCATATATTTT.